This TCR beta chain was observed in a study of beta chain features in type 1 diabetes. Reverse transcription of all isolated RNA meant that expressed TCRB transcripts were sequenced. TCRdb's copy holds only in-frame clones and misses some; the assay was immunoSEQ multiplex PCR. This table holds some 330,000 clones, roughly 9.6% found once. Germline assignment: CDR1 MNHEY and CDR2 SMNVEV (reference sequence). Losses at the gene ends were 5 bases for V and 0 bases for J; bases not matched to a gene: 7. The CDR3 spans 16 residues. A word on this clone: Its cognate antigen is unknown.

Study-level points and caveats: PCR may have favored shorter templates equally in patients and controls. The naive, central memory and Treg TCRB repertoires of patients appeared to be more similar to one another than those of healthy donors.

Sorted populations were all over 98% pure. The rearrangement uses TRBV27 and TRBJ2-7; 10 bases line up with TRBD1. The TCR comes from a woman in her 30s in good health. Sequencing was carried out using naive CD4+ T cells from blood. The CDR3 DNA reads TGTGCCAGCAGTCCAGGGACAGGGGTATCCTCCTACGAGCAGTACTTC. This codes for CASSPGTGVSSYEQYF.